This TCR beta chain appears in the sequencing data of a study of Ad26.COV2.S vaccination and SARS-CoV-2 variants. CDR1 is MNHEY and CDR2 is SVGAGI in the germline V gene. This CDR3 is 13 amino acids long. V was shortened by 6 bases and J by 7 bases, with 13 bases between the two germline ends. Whole-study findings and limits: Placebo recipients had lower spike-specific TCR breadth than vaccine recipients.

Produced via immunoSEQ multiplex PCR; TCRdb's table is partial and in-frame only. The profile shows about 350,000 clones, 90% to 95% of them singletons. Points on this clone: What it binds is not known.

The sequencing used peripheral blood, collected after recovery from COVID-19. This chain uses TRBV6-5 with TRBJ2-1; the D gene is possibly TRBD2 (5 bases). This receptor was taken from a human donor who had recovered from COVID-19. The CDR3 bases are TGTGCCAGCAGGAGGGCCAGAGTGAATGAGCAGTTCTTC. Its translation is CASRRARVNEQFF.